Listed below are T cell receptor beta chains from one sample, sequenced in a study of blood T cell repertoires in COVID-19. The repertoire was sequenced with immunoSEQ multiplex PCR; TCRdb's copy has only in-frame clones and lacks some. The sample carries approximately 43,000 clones, roughly four fifths recorded once. The sample was peripheral blood. Receptor source: a man aged 35 to 55 with active or convalescent COVID-19. The CDR3 runs from the conserved cysteine through the conserved F or W. The order of the fields is V gene, clone size, D gene, J gene, CDR3 protein, CDR3 DNA. A D gene is named only where the DNA matches it firmly. Where a row states a size, it is once, few, many or the class of an expanded clone; other rows omit it.

V gene: TRBV5-5
clone size: once
D gene: TRBD1
J gene: TRBJ2-5
CDR3 protein: CASSMAAGGIETQYF
CDR3 DNA: TGTGCCAGCAGCATGGCTGCAGGGGGCATAGAGACCCAGTACTTC

V gene: TRBV13
clone size: .
D gene: .
J gene: TRBJ2-5
CDR3 protein: CASSSTGDLQETQYF
CDR3 DNA: TGTGCCAGCAGCTCGACAGGAGATTTACAAGAGACCCAGTACTTC

V gene: TRBV6-5
clone size: .
D gene: .
J gene: TRBJ2-1
CDR3 protein: CASRTGTSSYNEQFF
CDR3 DNA: TGTGCCAGCAGAACAGGGACAAGCTCCTACAATGAGCAGTTCTTC

V gene: TRBV6-5
clone size: .
D gene: TRBD1
J gene: TRBJ1-1
CDR3 protein: CATTGYTEAFF
CDR3 DNA: TGTGCCACGACAGGGTATACTGAAGCTTTCTTT

V gene: TRBV11-3
clone size: .
D gene: .
J gene: TRBJ2-5
CDR3 protein: CASSLDRGTQYF
CDR3 DNA: TGTGCCAGCAGCTTAGATAGGGGGACCCAGTACTTC

V gene: TRBV5-5
clone size: .
D gene: .
J gene: TRBJ2-1
CDR3 protein: CASSSGTSLYNEQFF
CDR3 DNA: TGTGCCAGCAGCTCCGGGACTTCCCTCTACAATGAGCAGTTCTTC

V gene: TRBV20-1
clone size: once
D gene: .
J gene: TRBJ2-1
CDR3 protein: CSAGSGPEQFF
CDR3 DNA: TGCAGTGCTGGGAGCGGGCCAGAGCAGTTCTTC

V gene: TRBV3-1/TRBV3-2
clone size: .
D gene: .
J gene: TRBJ1-6
CDR3 protein: CASSHFSEALHF
CDR3 DNA: TGTGCCAGCAGCCACTTTTCAGAGGCCCTCCACTTT

V gene: TRBV28
clone size: .
D gene: .
J gene: TRBJ2-3
CDR3 protein: CASSRGTDTQYF
CDR3 DNA: TGTGCCAGTTCACGGGGGACAGATACGCAGTATTTT

V gene: TRBV7-9
clone size: .
D gene: .
J gene: TRBJ2-3
CDR3 protein: CASSLDSPLQGLVADTQYF
CDR3 DNA: TGTGCCAGCAGCTTAGATTCCCCCTTGCAGGGGCTGGTGGCAGATACGCAGTATTTT

V gene: TRBV5-4
clone size: .
D gene: .
J gene: TRBJ2-5
CDR3 protein: CASSLDSGETQYF
CDR3 DNA: TGTGCCAGCAGCTTGGATTCGGGGGAGACCCAGTACTTC

V gene: TRBV4-3
clone size: .
D gene: .
J gene: TRBJ1-5
CDR3 protein: CASSQVEGSNQPQHF
CDR3 DNA: TGCGCCAGCAGCCAAGTGGAGGGGAGCAATCAGCCCCAGCATTTT

V gene: TRBV5-1
clone size: .
D gene: .
J gene: TRBJ1-1
CDR3 protein: CASSEGHHNTEAFF
CDR3 DNA: TGCGCCAGCAGCGAGGGACACCATAACACTGAAGCTTTCTTT

V gene: TRBV24-1
clone size: .
D gene: .
J gene: TRBJ2-2
CDR3 protein: CATSDFGIGRTGELFF
CDR3 DNA: TGTGCCACCAGTGATTTCGGGATAGGTCGAACCGGGGAGCTGTTTTTT

V gene: TRBV13
clone size: .
D gene: TRBD1
J gene: TRBJ2-6
CDR3 protein: CASSFRRTGGISGANVLTF
CDR3 DNA: TGTGCCAGCAGCTTCAGACGGACAGGGGGAATCTCTGGGGCCAACGTCCTGACTTTC

V gene: TRBV28
clone size: once
D gene: TRBD2
J gene: TRBJ2-7
CDR3 protein: CASCGGTSYEQYF
CDR3 DNA: TGTGCCAGCTGCGGGGGGACTTCCTACGAGCAGTACTTC

V gene: TRBV5-1
clone size: .
D gene: .
J gene: TRBJ2-5
CDR3 protein: CASSLGQGMQETQYF
CDR3 DNA: TGCGCCAGCAGCTTGGGTCAGGGGATGCAAGAGACCCAGTACTTC

V gene: TRBV9
clone size: .
D gene: TRBD2
J gene: TRBJ2-7
CDR3 protein: CASSPGLAGVYEQYF
CDR3 DNA: TGTGCCAGCAGCCCTGGACTAGCGGGAGTCTACGAGCAGTACTTC

V gene: TRBV30
clone size: .
D gene: .
J gene: TRBJ1-3
CDR3 protein: CAWRVGAGNTIYF
CDR3 DNA: TGTGCCTGGAGGGTCGGGGCTGGAAACACCATATATTTT

V gene: TRBV10-3
clone size: .
D gene: .
J gene: TRBJ1-1
CDR3 protein: CAISEKGLAEAFF
CDR3 DNA: TGTGCCATCAGTGAAAAGGGGCTGGCTGAAGCTTTCTTT

V gene: TRBV28
clone size: .
D gene: .
J gene: TRBJ1-2
CDR3 protein: CASSLIGQSYGYTF
CDR3 DNA: TGTGCCAGCAGTTTAATCGGACAGAGCTATGGCTACACCTTC

V gene: TRBV19
clone size: .
D gene: .
J gene: TRBJ2-7
CDR3 protein: CASSIGGISAYEQYF
CDR3 DNA: TGTGCCAGTAGTATTGGCGGGATCTCCGCATACGAGCAGTACTTC